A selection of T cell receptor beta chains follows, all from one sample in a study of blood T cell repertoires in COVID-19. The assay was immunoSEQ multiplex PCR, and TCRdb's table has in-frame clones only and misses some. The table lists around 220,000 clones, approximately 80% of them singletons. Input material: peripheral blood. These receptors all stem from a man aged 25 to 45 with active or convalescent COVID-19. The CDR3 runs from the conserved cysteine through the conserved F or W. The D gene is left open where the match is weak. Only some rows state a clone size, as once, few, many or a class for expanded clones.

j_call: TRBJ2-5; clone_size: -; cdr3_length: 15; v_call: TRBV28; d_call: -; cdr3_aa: CASSIGTWGQETQYF; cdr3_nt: TGTGCCAGCAGTATCGGGACATGGGGCCAGGAGACCCAGTACTTC
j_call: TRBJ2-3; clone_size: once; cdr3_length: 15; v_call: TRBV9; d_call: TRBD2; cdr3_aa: CASSFTGLAGDTQYF; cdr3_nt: TGTGCCAGCAGCTTCACCGGCCTAGCGGGAGACACGCAGTATTTT
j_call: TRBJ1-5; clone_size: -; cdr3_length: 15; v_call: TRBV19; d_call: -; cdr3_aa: CASSIGRAGNQPQHF; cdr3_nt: TGTGCCAGTAGTATTGGCAGGGCTGGCAATCAGCCCCAGCATTTT
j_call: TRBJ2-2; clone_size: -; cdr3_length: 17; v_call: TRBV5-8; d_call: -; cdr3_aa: CASSLQGWLPNTGELFF; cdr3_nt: TGTGCCAGCAGCTTGCAGGGTTGGTTACCGAACACCGGGGAGCTGTTTTTT
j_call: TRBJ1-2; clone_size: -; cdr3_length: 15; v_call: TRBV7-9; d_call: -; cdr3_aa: CASSKAGNEYYGYTF; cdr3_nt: TGTGCCAGCAGCAAAGCCGGGAACGAGTACTATGGCTACACCTTC
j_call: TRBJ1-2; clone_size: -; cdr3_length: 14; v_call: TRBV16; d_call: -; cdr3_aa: CASSQSWTDYGYTF; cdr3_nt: TGTGCCAGCAGCCAATCCTGGACAGACTATGGCTACACCTTC
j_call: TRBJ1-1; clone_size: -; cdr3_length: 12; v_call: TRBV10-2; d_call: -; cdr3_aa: CASRDSSTEAFF; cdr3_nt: TGCGCCAGCAGGGACAGTTCCACTGAAGCTTTCTTT
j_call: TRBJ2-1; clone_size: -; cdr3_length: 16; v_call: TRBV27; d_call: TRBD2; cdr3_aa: CASSFYKRETYNEQFF; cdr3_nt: TGTGCCAGCAGTTTTTATAAGCGGGAGACCTACAATGAGCAGTTCTTC
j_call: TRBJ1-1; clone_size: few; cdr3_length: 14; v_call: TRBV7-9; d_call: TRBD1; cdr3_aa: CASSRRGRGAEAFF; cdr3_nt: TGTGCCAGCAGCCGCAGGGGGCGCGGGGCTGAAGCTTTCTTT
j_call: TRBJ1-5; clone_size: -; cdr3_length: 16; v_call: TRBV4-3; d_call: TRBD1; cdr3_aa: CASSQSTGGYNQPQHF; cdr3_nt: TGCGCCAGCAGCCAATCGACAGGGGGCTACAATCAGCCCCAGCATTTT
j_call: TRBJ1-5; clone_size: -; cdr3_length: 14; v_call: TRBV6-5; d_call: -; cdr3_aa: CASGYAGREQPQHF; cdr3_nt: TGTGCCAGCGGTTACGCAGGGCGGGAACAGCCCCAGCATTTT
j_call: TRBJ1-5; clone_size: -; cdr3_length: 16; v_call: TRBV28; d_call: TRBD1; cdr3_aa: CASSWETGASNQPQHF; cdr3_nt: TGTGCCAGCAGTTGGGAGACAGGGGCCAGCAATCAGCCCCAGCATTTT
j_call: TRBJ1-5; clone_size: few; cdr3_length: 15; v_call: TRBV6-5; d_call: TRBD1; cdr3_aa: CASSQDRGQNQPQHF; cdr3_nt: TGTGCCAGCAGCCAGGACAGGGGGCAAAATCAGCCCCAGCATTTT
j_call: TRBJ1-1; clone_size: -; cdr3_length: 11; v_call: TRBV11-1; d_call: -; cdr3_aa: CASSLRGFAFF; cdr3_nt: TGTGCCAGCAGCTTAAGGGGGTTCGCTTTCTTT
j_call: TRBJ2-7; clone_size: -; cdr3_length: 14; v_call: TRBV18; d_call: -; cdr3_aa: CASSPPPGLDEQYF; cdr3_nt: TGTGCCAGCTCACCACCCCCCGGGTTGGACGAGCAGTACTTC
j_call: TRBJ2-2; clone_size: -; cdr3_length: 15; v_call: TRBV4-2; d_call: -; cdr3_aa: CASSQPFLNTGELFF; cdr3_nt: TGTGCCAGCAGCCAACCTTTCCTAAACACCGGGGAGCTGTTTTTT
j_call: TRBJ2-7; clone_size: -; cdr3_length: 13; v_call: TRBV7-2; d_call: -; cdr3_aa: CASSLAVVYEQYF; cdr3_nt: TGTGCCAGCAGCTTAGCAGTAGTCTACGAGCAGTACTTC